The 25 T cell receptor beta chains reported below all come from one sample, sequenced in a study of blood T cell repertoires in COVID-19. Only in-frame clones appear in the TCRdb table, and some are missing; sequencing was by immunoSEQ multiplex PCR. In the table there are 150,000 to 200,000 clones, about 85% of which are singletons. Specimen: peripheral blood. The receptors were gathered from a man aged 55-75 years with acute or convalescent COVID-19.

The genes are TRBV14 and TRBJ2-7, with a possible D match to TRBD1 (5 bases). Trimming left V 1 base short and J 0 bases short, with 16 bases between. Germline V CDR1 and CDR2: SGHDN, FVKESK. The CDR3 totals 17 residues. The chain's CDR3 is CASSQGTYRPYSYEQYF. In DNA, the CDR3 is TGTGCCAGCAGCCAAGGCACTTACAGGCCCTACTCCTACGAGCAGTACTTC.

The chain employs TRBV7-9 and TRBJ2-7, with TRBD2 identical over 11 bases. This CDR3 spans 13 amino acids. Germline-derived CDR1 and CDR2 are SEHNR and FQNEAQ (reference sequence). V trimming: 2 bases; J trimming: 11 bases; junction bases outside the gene matches: 5. The CDR3 bases are TGTGCCAGCAGCTTAAATACTAGCGGGAGAAAGTACTTC. This codes for CASSLNTSGRKYF.

This clone has only a few counts. The chain employs TRBV5-6 and TRBJ2-3; 12 nucleotides line up with TRBD2. Germline V gene lookup returns CDR1 SGHDT and CDR2 YYEEEE. The junction had 2 bases not matched to a gene; V was cut back by 4 bases and J by 5 bases. The CDR3 loop spans 14 amino acids. CDR3 residues: CASSATSGGDTQYF. The CDR3, as DNA: TGTGCCAGCAGCGCGACTAGCGGGGGAGATACGCAGTATTTT.

V usage is TRBV18 and J usage is TRBJ1-2; D may be TRBD1 (6 bases). V dropped 3 bases and J dropped 4 bases, with 18 bases sitting between them. Germline CDR1 is KGHSH and CDR2 is LQKENI. The CDR3 covers 16 residues. CDR3 coding DNA: TGTGCCAGCTCACCGAGCCCCGACAGGATGAGCTATGGCTACACCTTC. Residues: CASSPSPDRMSYGYTF.

The gene calls are TRBV4-1 and TRBJ1-2, with TRBD1 matching 7 bases. CDR1 and CDR2 from the germline V gene are MGHRA and YSYEKL. The CDR3 extends over 12 amino acids. V trimming: 4 bases; J trimming: 5 bases; junction bases outside the gene matches: 1. CDR3 coding DNA: TGCGCCAGCAGCCCGGGACAGTATGGCTACACCTTC. Its translation: CASSPGQYGYTF.

The genes are TRBV9 and TRBJ1-5, with D tentatively TRBD1 (5 bases). Trimming took 0 bases from V and 6 from J, leaving 7 bases between them. The CDR3 sequence is 13 residues long. The germline CDR1 and CDR2 sequences are SGDLS and YYNGEE. CDR3 amino acids: CASSVADSQPQHF. The CDR3 region has the DNA TGTGCCAGCAGCGTAGCAGACAGTCAGCCCCAGCATTTT.

J is TRBJ2-5 and V is TRBV7-7, with 12 nucleotides matching TRBD2. The CDR3 has 17 amino acids. Trimming at V came to 1 base and at J to 3 bases, leaving 6 bases not matched to a gene. Germline V gives CDR1 SSHAT, CDR2 FNYEAQ (reference sequence). The CDR3 loop is CASSLVLLAGGEETQYF. CDR3 sequence (DNA): TGTGCCAGCAGCTTAGTTCTCCTAGCGGGGGGGGAAGAGACCCAGTACTTC. The variable domain in full, completed from reference TRBV7-7 and TRBJ2-5, reads GAGVSQSPRYKVTKRGQDVTLRCDPISSHATLYWYQQALGQGPEFLTYFNYEAQPDKSGLPSDRFSAERPEGSISTLTIQRTEQRDSAMYRCASSLVLLAGGEETQYFGPGTRLLVL.

The rearrangement links TRBV6-2 or TRBV6-3 to TRBJ2-4; TRBD1 is a possible D gene (6 bases). The V and J ends lost 6 bases and 3 bases respectively, with 24 bases between them. The CDR3 runs 18 residues. The germline CDR1 and CDR2 sequences are MNHEY and SVGEGT. Here the CDR3 DNA reads TGTGCCAGCAGCCCTACACTGGACAGTCTTATGGGCAAAAACATTCAGTACTTC. This encodes CASSPTLDSLMGKNIQYF.

V gene TRBV5-1 combines with J gene TRBJ1-1, with D unclear. The CDR3 is made up of 12 amino acids. The germline V and J ends were trimmed by 6 bases and 1 base, with 7 bases remaining between them. Germline CDR1 and CDR2: SGHRS and YFSETQ. The CDR3 sequence: CASNGWNTEAFF. CDR3 sequence (DNA): TGCGCCAGCAACGGTTGGAACACTGAAGCTTTCTTT.

The genes are TRBV5-5 and TRBJ1-1; D is possibly TRBD1 (5 bases). The V gene's germline CDR1 is SGHKS and CDR2 YYEKEE (reference sequence). Between the trimmed V and J ends, which lost 2 bases and 6 bases, there was a span of 11 bases. The CDR3 is 13 residues long. CDR3 protein: CASSFMVGAEAFF. As DNA, the CDR3 is TGTGCCAGCAGCTTTATGGTAGGGGCTGAAGCTTTCTTT.

The chain uses TRBV7-2 and TRBJ1-2; 7 nucleotides match TRBD1. V lost 5 bases, J lost 7 bases, and 7 bases stayed unmatched. Germline CDR1 reads SGHTA; CDR2 reads FQGNSA. The CDR3 runs to 13 residues. CDR3 region: CASSKTGKGGYTF. CDR3 sequence (DNA): TGTGCCAGCAGCAAGACAGGGAAGGGTGGCTACACCTTC.

This chain joins TRBV7-9 and TRBJ2-1, with D maybe TRBD1 (7 bases). The germline V gene encodes CDR1 SEHNR and CDR2 FQNEAQ (reference sequence). The CDR3 sequence is 16 residues long. V dropped 5 bases and J dropped 4 bases, with 18 bases sitting between them. The CDR3 nucleotides read TGTGCCAGCAGCCCCCGCGGAGGGGGACAGTACAATGAGCAGTTCTTC. It specifies CASSPRGGGQYNEQFF.

V usage is TRBV5-1 and J usage is TRBJ2-3; no clear D gene. CDR3 length: 15 residues. CDR1 is SGHRS, CDR2 YFSETQ, per germline. Trimming left V 3 bases short and J 5 bases short, with 16 bases between. The chain's CDR3 is CASSSYLRSGDTQYF. The DNA of the CDR3 is TGCGCCAGCAGCTCCTACCTACGGTCTGGAGATACGCAGTATTTT.

The chain combines TRBV5-1 with TRBJ2-5; D gene uncertain. This CDR3 region has 13 residues. Trimming removed 0 bases at V and 2 bases at J, with 5 bases between. The germline gives CDR1 SGHRS, CDR2 YFSETQ. The CDR3: CASSLAPQETQYF. The CDR3 coding sequence is TGCGCCAGCAGCTTGGCCCCGCAAGAGACCCAGTACTTC.

The chain carries TRBV19 and TRBJ1-2; D is undetermined. The V and J ends lost 7 bases and 7 bases respectively, with 13 bases between them. CDR3 length equals 12 residues. Looked up from germline, CDR1 is LNHDA and CDR2 is SQIVND (reference sequence). The CDR3 DNA reads as TGTGCCAGTATTGCCGGGGATAGTGGCTACACCTTC. Translated, it gives CASIAGDSGYTF.

The rearrangement links TRBV9 to TRBJ1-6; 8 bases line up with TRBD1. Germline-derived CDR1 and CDR2 are SGDLS and YYNGEE. V gave up 4 bases and J gave up 7 bases; unmatched junction bases: 7. The CDR3 length is 15 residues. In DNA, the CDR3 is TGTGCCAGCAGCTTCCGGACAGGGACAAATTCACCCCTCCACTTT. Its translation is CASSFRTGTNSPLHF. The entire variable domain, with the rest obtained from reference TRBV9 and TRBJ1-6, is as follows: DSGVTQTPKHLITATGQRVTLRCSPRSGDLSVYWYQQSLDQGLQFLIQYYNGEERAKGNILERFSAQQFPDLHSELNLSSLELGDSALYFCASSFRTGTNSPLHFGNGTRLTVT.

CDR3 DNA sequence: TGTGCCAGTAGTATCCCGAGACAGGGCTTGGCTGAAGCTTTCTTT. As protein: CASSIPRQGLAEAFF. This chain joins TRBV19 and TRBJ1-1, with 7 bases identical to TRBD1. Germline CDR1 LNHDA, CDR2 SQIVND (reference sequence). Trimming removed 3 bases from V and 6 bases from J; junction bases left unmatched: 10. CDR3 size: 15 residues. The full variable domain, with the rest looked up from reference TRBV19 and TRBJ1-1, is DGGITQSPKYLFRKEGQNVTLSCEQNLNHDAMYWYRQDPGQGLRLIYYSQIVNDFQKGDIAEGYSVSREKKESFPLTVTSAQKNPTAFYLCASSIPRQGLAEAFFGQGTRLTVV.

A single count supports this clone. This chain links TRBV27 with TRBJ1-4; D is uncertain. The CDR3 is 13 residues long. Germline CDR1 and CDR2: MNHEY and SMNVEV (reference sequence). V lost 6 bases and J 8 bases, leaving 13 bases between the germline ends. The DNA for the CDR3 is TGTGCCAGCAGCCTTTCGGGAGCCGAAAAACTGTTTTTT. Translated: CASSLSGAEKLFF. The complete variable domain, with remaining parts taken from reference TRBV27 and TRBJ1-4, reads EAQVTQNPRYLITVTGKKLTVTCSQNMNHEYMSWYRQDPGLGLRQIYYSMNVEVTDKGDVPEGYKVSRKEKRNFPLILESPSPNQTSLYFCASSLSGAEKLFFGSGTQLSVL.

V gene TRBV6-5 combines with J gene TRBJ2-4; TRBD2 might be the D (7 bases). The germline V and J ends were trimmed by 6 bases and 5 bases, with 14 bases remaining between them. There are 14 residues in the CDR3. Per the germline V gene, CDR1 is MNHEY and CDR2 is SVGAGI. The DNA for the CDR3 is TGTGCCAGCAGCCCAGGGAGGGGGGAAAACATTCAGTACTTC. Protein sequence: CASSPGRGENIQYF.

The genes are TRBV6-5 and TRBJ2-1; a possible D gene is TRBD1 (6 bases). Germline-derived CDR1 and CDR2 are MNHEY and SVGAGI. Trimming took off 6 bases at V and 2 bases at J, with 11 bases between the two ends. The CDR3 has 14 amino acids. CDR3 bases: TGTGCCAGCAGGGGGACACTTACCTACAATGAGCAGTTCTTC. Its translation: CASRGTLTYNEQFF.

V gene TRBV14 combines with J gene TRBJ1-4, with TRBD1 identical over 8 bases. The ends lost 5 bases at V and 5 bases at J; junction bases unmatched: 7. CDR1 is SGHDN, CDR2 FVKESK, per germline. The length of the CDR3 is 15 residues. Here the CDR3 reads CASSGRTGFNEKLFF. Here the CDR3 DNA reads TGTGCCAGCAGCGGGCGGACAGGGTTCAATGAAAAACTGTTTTTT.

The CDR3 protein is CASSSQGFDTQYF. CDR3 nucleotide sequence: TGTGCCAGCAGCTCACAGGGGTTTGATACGCAGTATTTT. The chain carries TRBV7-8 and TRBJ2-3; 7 bases map to TRBD1. J lost 6 bases, V lost 4 bases, and 4 bases had no gene match. The CDR3 is made up of 13 amino acids. Germline V gives CDR1 SGHVS, CDR2 FQNEAQ.

The chain is built from TRBV24-1 and TRBJ1-2; 12 nucleotides line up with TRBD1. Germline CDR1 reads KGHDR; CDR2 reads SFDVKD. CDR3 length: 18 residues. The ends lost 4 bases at V and 5 bases at J; junction bases unmatched: 13. The CDR3 coding sequence is TGTGCCACCAGTGAGACCGGGACAGGGGGCGCGAGGGGGTATGGCTACACCTTC. Translating gives CATSETGTGGARGYGYTF.

This chain connects TRBV19 to TRBJ1-4; D possibly corresponds to TRBD1 (6 bases). The CDR3 is made up of 18 amino acids. Germline lookup yields CDR1 LNHDA and CDR2 SQIVND (reference sequence). Trimming stripped 3 bases from V and 8 bases from J, with 25 bases between. DNA for the CDR3: TGTGCCAGTAGTATGCCGAGGACAGCAGGGGATATTGGGGAAAAACTGTTTTTT. The encoded protein is CASSMPRTAGDIGEKLFF.

The chain links TRBV4-2 to TRBJ2-3; TRBD1 agrees at 7 bases. This CDR3 has 17 residues. Trimming took 2 bases from V and 0 from J; bases not matched to a gene: 8. In germline, CDR1 is LGHNA, CDR2 YNFKEQ. The CDR3 region has the DNA TGTGCCAGCAGCCAAAACCCGGGACAGAGTAGCACAGATACGCAGTATTTT. This sequence encodes CASSQNPGQSSTDTQYF.